This TCR beta chain was recovered during a study of blood T cell repertoires in COVID-19. At the level of the study: Samples of COVID-19 (acute and convalescent) were obtained from the United States, Italy and Spain. From T cells, B-cell-depleted T cells, or PBMCs came the material, which was cDNA or gDNA.

In germline, CDR1 is SGHVS, CDR2 FNYEAQ. V lost 5 bases and J lost 10, with 11 bases in between. This CDR3 has 11 residues. Original methodology: It was from reference gene primer amplification that nucleated cell counts were estimated. Profiled with immunoSEQ multiplex PCR; TCRdb holds only in-frame clones, not every one. Clone size and V and J calls were adopted from that table, with D and trimming inferred from the DNA. The sample carries some 200,000 clones, 80% to 90% recorded once. This receptor was identified in a woman in her 50s with active or convalescent COVID-19. V is TRBV7-6 and J is TRBJ1-1; D call uncertain. Sequenced material: peripheral blood. CDR3 coding DNA: TGTGCCAGCAGCCTAATATCTGGAGCTTTCTTT. Amino acid sequence: CASSLISGAFF.